A single sample gave rise to the 25 T cell receptor beta chains below, sequenced in a study of blood T cell repertoires in COVID-19. The method was immunoSEQ multiplex PCR; TCRdb's version includes in-frame clones alone and lacks a portion of them. The sample shows roughly 100,000 clones, roughly 80% of them seen only once. Sequencing was carried out using peripheral blood. The source is a woman between 70 and 85 years old with acute or convalescent COVID-19.

The chain recombines TRBV5-1 with TRBJ2-3, with 8 nucleotides matching TRBD2. V lost 0 bases to trimming and J lost 2 bases; unmatched junction nucleotides: 5. The CDR3 spans 16 residues. Germline-derived CDR1 and CDR2 are SGHRS and YFSETQ. DNA for the CDR3: TGCGCCAGCAGCTTGGCCTCGGGAGGGGCCACAGATACGCAGTATTTT. This encodes CASSLASGGATDTQYF. Together with reference TRBV5-1 and TRBJ2-3, the CDR3 gives the full variable domain: KAGVTQTPRYLIKTRGQQVTLSCSPISGHRSVSWYQQTPGQGLQFLFEYFSETQRNKGNFPGRFSGRQFSNSRSEMNVSTLELGDSALYLCASSLASGGATDTQYFGPGTRLTVL.

This clone was recorded only once. The chain employs TRBV30 and TRBJ1-5; 8 bases agree with TRBD1. The CDR3 runs to 13 residues. V shed 5 bases and J 2 bases; nucleotides not matched to a gene: 2. Germline CDR1 is GTSNPN and CDR2 is SVGIG (reference sequence). The CDR3 DNA follows: TGTGCCTGGGACAGGGGTGGCAATCAGCCCCAGCATTTT. Residues: CAWDRGGNQPQHF. Full variable domain (outside the CDR3, taken from reference TRBV30 and TRBJ1-5): SQTIHQWPATLVQPVGSPLSLECTVEGTSNPNLYWYRQAAGRGLQLLFYSVGIGQISSEVPQNLSASRPQDRQFILSSKKLLLSDSGFYLCAWDRGGNQPQHFGDGTRLSIL.

The CDR3: CASSLGAAGAEAFF. The CDR3 DNA sequence: TGTGCCAGCAGCTTGGGGGCCGCGGGCGCTGAAGCTTTCTTT. The rearrangement links TRBV7-9 to TRBJ1-1; a possible D gene is TRBD1 (6 bases). Germline V gives CDR1 SEHNR, CDR2 FQNEAQ (reference sequence). Trimming cost V 3 bases and J 6 bases, with 14 bases left between them. The CDR3 has 14 amino acids. The whole variable domain, filled in from reference TRBV7-9 and TRBJ1-1, reads DTGVSQNPRHKITKRGQNVTFRCDPISEHNRLYWYRQTLGQGPEFLTYFQNEAQLEKSRLLSDRFSAERPKGSFSTLEIQRTEQGDSAMYLCASSLGAAGAEAFFGQGTRLTVV.

This clone was detected only once. The CDR3 coding sequence is TGCGCCAGCAGTCCAGGGGGCTCCTACAATGAGCAGTTCTTC. This codes for CASSPGGSYNEQFF. This chain joins TRBV5-1 and TRBJ2-1; 7 positions match TRBD1. CDR3 length: 14 residues. V lost 5 bases and J lost 0; bases outside the gene matches: 2. The germline gives CDR1 SGHRS, CDR2 YFSETQ. Full variable domain (rest looked up from reference TRBV5-1 and TRBJ2-1): KAGVTQTPRYLIKTRGQQVTLSCSPISGHRSVSWYQQTPGQGLQFLFEYFSETQRNKGNFPGRFSGRQFSNSRSEMNVSTLELGDSALYLCASSPGGSYNEQFFGPGTRLTVL.

This clone was observed a handful of times. The genes are TRBV6-5 and TRBJ2-3; 7 nucleotides agree with TRBD1. The CDR3 runs to 15 residues. Germline V lookup: CDR1 MNHEY, CDR2 SVGAGI. V shed 5 bases and J 0 bases; nucleotides not matched to a gene: 5. CDR3 sequence reads: CASSNRGPSTDTQYF. The DNA for the CDR3 is TGTGCCAGCAGTAACAGGGGCCCTAGCACAGATACGCAGTATTTT.

V and J are TRBV6-2 or TRBV6-3 and TRBJ2-7, with 14 nucleotides matching TRBD2. The ends lost 0 bases at V and 6 bases at J; junction bases unmatched: 19. This CDR3 has 21 amino acids. Germline lookup yields CDR1 MNHEY and CDR2 SVGEGT. The CDR3: CASSYSPMALGLAGERLEQYF. CDR3 nucleotides: TGTGCCAGCAGTTACTCGCCGATGGCCCTGGGACTAGCGGGAGAGCGCCTCGAGCAGTACTTC.

The chain carries TRBV30 and TRBJ2-2; D possibly corresponds to TRBD1 (6 bases). Trimming left V 3 bases short and J 5 bases short, with 10 bases between. CDR3 length equals 13 residues. CDR1 is GTSNPN, CDR2 SVGIG, per germline (reference sequence). CDR3 sequence reads: CAWSNTGTGELFF. CDR3 nucleotides: TGTGCCTGGAGCAACACAGGGACCGGGGAGCTGTTTTTT. Filled out from reference TRBV30 and TRBJ2-2, the complete variable domain reads SQTIHQWPATLVQPVGSPLSLECTVEGTSNPNLYWYRQAAGRGLQLLFYSVGIGQISSEVPQNLSASRPQDRQFILSSKKLLLSDSGFYLCAWSNTGTGELFFGEGSRLTVL.

The CDR3 reads CASTPPGEQYF. The DNA of the CDR3 is TGTGCCAGCACCCCGCCGGGCGAGCAGTACTTC. The gene calls are TRBV12-3 or TRBV12-4 and TRBJ2-7; no clear D. Trimming took 7 bases from V and 6 from J, leaving 10 bases between them. This CDR3 is built from 11 residues.

This clone appeared once. The chain combines TRBV7-9 with TRBJ1-1; TRBD1 matches at 8 bases. This CDR3 has 17 amino acids. Germline-derived CDR1 and CDR2 are SEHNR and FQNEAQ (reference sequence). The junction had 7 bases not matched to a gene; V was cut back by 1 base and J by 0 bases. CDR3 DNA: TGTGCCAGCAGCTTAGTGCCCACAGGGGGGCTGAACACTGAAGCTTTCTTT. As protein: CASSLVPTGGLNTEAFF. The complete variable domain, with remaining parts taken from reference TRBV7-9 and TRBJ1-1, reads DTGVSQNPRHKITKRGQNVTFRCDPISEHNRLYWYRQTLGQGPEFLTYFQNEAQLEKSRLLSDRFSAERPKGSFSTLEIQRTEQGDSAMYLCASSLVPTGGLNTEAFFGQGTRLTVV.

The rearrangement links TRBV9 to TRBJ1-2, with 8 bases identical to TRBD1. V was pared by 0 bases and J by 4 bases, with 2 bases of the junction left unmatched. From germline, CDR1 is SGDLS and CDR2 YYNGEE. The CDR3 spans 14 residues. The CDR3 nucleotides read TGTGCCAGCAGCGTAGGGACAGGGCCCTATGGCTACACCTTC. Protein sequence: CASSVGTGPYGYTF.

The CDR3 here is CASSSRTGAHYGYTF. CDR3 coding DNA: TGTGCCAGCAGCTCGCGAACAGGGGCCCACTATGGCTACACCTTC. This chain joins TRBV7-2 and TRBJ1-2; 7 positions match TRBD1. The CDR3 is made up of 15 amino acids. Germline V CDR1 and CDR2: SGHTA, FQGNSA. With V trimmed by 4 bases and J by 3 bases, 8 bases remained unmatched.

The chain joins TRBV3-1 (or the pseudogene TRBV3-2) to TRBJ1-4; D is unresolved. CDR1 is LGHDT and CDR2 is YNNKEL in the germline V gene (reference sequence). V gave up 3 bases and J gave up 7 bases, with 15 bases separating them. This CDR3 region has 15 residues. As DNA, the CDR3 is TGTGCCAGCAGCCAGACGCGGGGTATGGGTGAAAAACTGTTTTTT. Translating gives CASSQTRGMGEKLFF.

The chain joins TRBV28 to TRBJ1-4, with TRBD1 matching over 9 bases. The CDR3 length is 16 residues. V lost 2 bases to trimming and J lost 8 bases; unmatched junction nucleotides: 9. CDR1 and CDR2 (germline): MDHEN, SYDVKM. CDR3 sequence reads: CASSLPAPGQGEKLFF. CDR3 in DNA: TGTGCCAGCAGTTTACCAGCACCGGGACAGGGAGAAAAACTGTTTTTT.

V and J are TRBV19 and TRBJ1-4; TRBD1 aligns across 7 bases. The V gene end was trimmed by 5 bases and the J gene end by 5 bases; junction bases not matched to a gene: 2. The CDR3 is 13 amino acids. The germline gives CDR1 LNHDA, CDR2 SQIVND (reference sequence). The CDR3 nucleotides are TGTGCCAGTAGTCAGGGGGGAAATGAAAAACTGTTTTTT. This encodes CASSQGGNEKLFF.

The chain couples TRBV4-3 to TRBJ2-3; TRBD2 matches 8 bases. Trimming cost V 3 bases and J 8 bases; bases outside gene matches: 7. The germline V gene encodes CDR1 LGHNA and CDR2 YSLEER. The CDR3 spans 14 residues. The CDR3 reads CASSQGAGGGTQYF. CDR3 DNA: TGCGCCAGCAGCCAGGGGGCCGGGGGGGGTACGCAGTATTTT.

The V gene is TRBV11-3, the J gene TRBJ1-1, with 8 bases matching TRBD1. This CDR3 has 13 residues. Trimming took 4 bases from V and 4 from J; bases not matched to a gene: 2. CDR1 SGHNT and CDR2 YENEEA come from the germline V gene. The CDR3 DNA is TGTGCCAGCAGCTCTGACAGGGGCACTGAAGCTTTCTTT. It codes for CASSSDRGTEAFF.

The chain links TRBV27 to TRBJ1-1, with 7 bases matching TRBD1. This CDR3 has 15 residues. CDR1 MNHEY and CDR2 SMNVEV come from the germline V gene (reference sequence). V gave up 5 bases and J gave up 0 bases; unmatched junction bases: 6. CDR3 coding DNA: TGTGCCAGCAGTGCCGCGGGACAGATGAACACTGAAGCTTTCTTT. This sequence encodes CASSAAGQMNTEAFF.

The chain recombines TRBV7-2 with TRBJ2-5; TRBD2 matches at 7 bases. This CDR3 spans 13 amino acids. The ends lost 5 bases at V and 5 bases at J; junction bases unmatched: 5. CDR1 is SGHTA and CDR2 is FQGNSA in the germline V gene. The CDR3 loop is CASSRDYRETQYF. CDR3 sequence (DNA): TGTGCCAGCAGCCGGGACTACAGGGAGACCCAGTACTTC.

The V call is TRBV5-6, the J call TRBJ2-7; TRBD1 aligns across 8 bases. The CDR3 is 14 residues long. V trimming: 2 bases; J trimming: 1 base; junction bases outside the gene matches: 2. The germline V gene encodes CDR1 SGHDT and CDR2 YYEEEE. The chain's CDR3 is CASSLQGDSYEQYF. For the CDR3, the DNA is TGTGCCAGCAGCTTACAGGGGGATTCCTACGAGCAGTACTTC.

The chain carries TRBV2 and TRBJ2-1; maybe TRBD2 (5 bases). V was cut by 4 bases and J by 0 bases, with 10 bases left in between. The CDR3 consists of 15 residues. Germline V gives CDR1 SNHLY, CDR2 FYNNEI. The CDR3 loop is CASSGARDSYNEQFF. In nucleotides, the CDR3 is TGTGCCAGCAGTGGGGCGAGGGACTCCTACAATGAGCAGTTCTTC.

This chain links TRBV18 with TRBJ2-4, with D perhaps matching TRBD2 (6 bases). Germline assignment: CDR1 KGHSH and CDR2 LQKENI. The CDR3 consists of 15 residues. Trimming shortened V by 5 bases and J by 6 bases, and 17 bases separated the two germline ends. As DNA, the CDR3 is TGTGCCAGCTCAGCCGGGGGACCTAACACAAACATTCAGTACTTC. It translates to CASSAGGPNTNIQYF.

This clone has a single count. The CDR3 region is CASSRTGYTDTQYF. The DNA of the CDR3 is TGTGCCAGCAGCCGGACAGGGTACACAGATACGCAGTATTTT. The chain employs TRBV2 and TRBJ2-3; 8 positions match TRBD1. Losses at the gene ends were 6 bases for V and 2 bases for J; bases not matched to a gene: 4. Germline assignment: CDR1 SNHLY and CDR2 FYNNEI. The CDR3 is 14 residues long.

This chain uses TRBV27 with TRBJ1-1; no clear D. The CDR3 covers 14 residues. V lost 5 bases and J lost 5, with 15 bases in between. The germline V gene encodes CDR1 MNHEY and CDR2 SMNVEV (reference sequence). The chain's CDR3 is CASSPGISLTEAFF. For the CDR3, the DNA is TGTGCCAGCAGTCCGGGGATCTCCCTAACTGAAGCTTTCTTT.

In this sample, this clone turned up a few times. The chain links TRBV6-5 to TRBJ1-4; D unresolved. CDR1 and CDR2 (germline): MNHEY, SVGAGI. V was clipped by 8 bases and J by 1 base, with 8 bases between them. The CDR3 runs 13 residues. In DNA, the CDR3 is TGTGCCAGCGGCCCGATAACTAATGAAAAACTGTTTTTT. As protein: CASGPITNEKLFF.

The chain recombines TRBV6-2 or TRBV6-3 with TRBJ2-2; a possible D gene is TRBD2 (6 bases). Between the trimmed V and J ends, which lost 2 bases and 1 base, there was a span of 11 bases. Germline values: CDR1 MNHEY, CDR2 SVGEGT. The CDR3 is made up of 16 amino acids. CDR3 sequence (DNA): TGTGCCAGCAGTTACCCAGGTAGCGGGAACACCGGGGAGCTGTTTTTT. It is translated as CASSYPGSGNTGELFF.